The TCR beta chain described here comes from a study of T cells after yellow fever vaccination. Losses at the gene ends were 3 bases for V and 1 base for J; bases not matched to a gene: 4. This CDR3 spans 15 amino acids. Germline V lookup: CDR1 SGHTA, CDR2 FQGNSA. Many counts were recorded for this clonotype. MiXCR, run by TCRdb on the 5' RACE reads, gives a single entry per CDR3 protein. The repertoire consists of approximately 600,000 distinct CDR3 sequences, with 10% to 15% occurring once and the leading ten covering around 14%. The receptor was isolated from a man aged 25 to 40 who received the YFV17D yellow fever vaccine. The sequences come from PBMCs, collected on the day of the yellow fever booster vaccination. The V call is TRBV7-2, the J call TRBJ2-3; 7 bases line up with TRBD1. The CDR3 reads CASSLTGWGTDTQYF. Here the CDR3 DNA reads TGTGCCAGCAGCTTGACAGGGTGGGGCACAGATACGCAGTATTTT.